This TCR beta chain was recorded in a study of cytomegalovirus exposure and HLA in healthy donors. Study findings and constraints: Available immune exposure information covered CMV serostatus only. Analysis was carried out at a later point, and it linked a missense DCLRE1C variant to TCR beta V- and J-gene trimming.

This clone occurred a few times. The antigen remains unidentified. The PCR contained 60 Vbeta and 13 Jbeta primers. Sequencing was performed with immunoSEQ multiplex PCR; in TCRdb, only in-frame clones are kept and a portion is missing. This table holds some 150,000 clones, roughly 9.6% found once. The specimen was PBMCs. This TCR came from a woman aged 40 to 50 in good health and CMV-seropositive.

The CDR3 DNA is TGTGCCAGCAGCTTAGTTTCGGCTAGCCATGAGCAGTTCTTC. Its protein product is CASSLVSASHEQFF. The rearrangement links TRBV7-2 to TRBJ2-1; weak D call: TRBD2 (5 bases). V lost 1 base to trimming and J lost 8 bases, with 12 bases between them. Germline loops: CDR1 SGHTA, CDR2 FQGNSA. The CDR3 extends over 14 amino acids.